The rows below give T cell receptor beta chains drawn from one sample of a study of blood T cells in healthy people across ages. TCRdb independently ran MiXCR on the 5' RACE reads; one entry per CDR3 protein. The repertoire holds some 800,000 distinct CDR3 sequences, with under 45% as singletons. The source material was blood. These receptor sequences come from a man in his fifties or sixties in good health. Both conserved end residues are part of each CDR3. D genes are given only for firm matches. The size of a clone is reported for some rows only, either as once, few or many, or as a class for expanded clones.

d_call	clone_size	v_call	j_call	cdr3_aa	cdr3_nt
TRBD1	-	TRBV7-9	TRBJ2-3	CASSSQDRTDTQYF	TGTGCCAGCAGCAGCCAGGACAGGACAGATACGCAGTATTTT
-	few	TRBV7-9	TRBJ2-1	CASIWGGEQFF	TGTGCCAGCATTTGGGGCGGTGAGCAGTTCTTC
-	-	TRBV12-3/TRBV12-4	TRBJ1-5	CASSQDSINQPQHF	TGTGCCAGCAGCCAAGACAGCATTAATCAGCCCCAGCATTTT
-	-	TRBV5-1	TRBJ2-5	CASSLAADSPQYF	TGCGCCAGCAGCTTGGCGGCAGATTCGCCCCAGTACTTC
TRBD2	many	TRBV5-8	TRBJ2-3	CASSLLSLSGNTQYF	TGTGCCAGCAGTTTGTTGTCACTAAGCGGGAATACGCAGTATTTT
-	-	TRBV29-1	TRBJ2-7	CSVQYGNEQYF	TGCAGCGTCCAATACGGGAACGAGCAGTACTTC
-	few	TRBV29-1	TRBJ1-1	CSANGGGTEAFF	TGCAGCGCCAATGGGGGTGGGACTGAAGCTTTCTTT
-	-	TRBV6-2/TRBV6-3	TRBJ1-5	CASSYGINQPQHF	TGTGCCAGCAGTTACGGAATCAATCAGCCCCAGCATTTT
-	-	TRBV7-9	TRBJ1-1	CASSLGGPMNTEAFF	TGTGCCAGCAGCCTCGGCGGCCCAATGAACACTGAAGCTTTCTTT
TRBD1	-	TRBV7-8	TRBJ1-2	CASSPGQLINYGYTF	TGTGCCAGCAGCCCGGGACAGTTGATAAACTATGGCTACACCTTC
-	-	TRBV28	TRBJ1-4	CASSAQFNEKLFF	TGTGCCAGCAGTGCCCAGTTTAATGAAAAACTGTTTTTT
-	-	TRBV2	TRBJ2-5	CASSTGTGETRYF	TGTGCCAGCAGCACAGGGACGGGGGAGACCCGGTACTTC
-	-	TRBV7-2	TRBJ2-3	CASSLANHNTDTQYF	TGTGCCAGCAGCTTAGCGAACCATAACACAGATACGCAGTATTTT
-	few	TRBV5-1	TRBJ2-1	CASSMGRFSYEQFF	TGCGCCAGCAGCATGGGACGGTTTAGCTATGAGCAGTTCTTC
-	-	TRBV10-3	TRBJ1-6	CAISSGRYNSPLHF	TGTGCCATCAGCTCGGGACGGTATAATTCACCCCTCCACTTT
-	-	TRBV6-2/TRBV6-3	TRBJ2-2	CASRTIGGTGELFF	TGTGCCAGCAGAACGATAGGGGGCACCGGGGAGCTGTTTTTT
-	few	TRBV5-5	TRBJ2-7	CASSVDITYEQYF	TGTGCCAGCAGCGTCGACATTACCTACGAGCAGTACTTC
TRBD2	-	TRBV20-1	TRBJ2-3	CSARVLLAGDQVDTQYF	TGCAGTGCTAGAGTGTTGCTAGCGGGGGACCAGGTAGATACGCAGTATTTT
TRBD2	-	TRBV2	TRBJ2-2	CASSASGGVAGELFF	TGTGCCAGCAGTGCCAGCGGGGGGGTGGCCGGGGAGCTGTTTTTT
TRBD2	-	TRBV6-2/TRBV6-3	TRBJ2-3	CASSHSGITDTQYF	TGTGCCAGCAGTCATAGCGGGATCACAGATACGCAGTATTTT
-	-	TRBV5-1	TRBJ2-7	CASSLGGGTLLYEQYF	TGCGCCAGCAGTCTTGGTGGGGGTACCTTACTCTACGAGCAGTACTTC
TRBD2	-	TRBV6-2/TRBV6-3	TRBJ2-3	CASSSTSWVTDTQYF	TGTGCCAGCAGTTCGACTAGCTGGGTCACAGATACGCAGTATTTT
-	-	TRBV12-3/TRBV12-4	TRBJ2-7	CASSSDSGEQYF	TGTGCCAGCAGTTCCGATTCGGGTGAGCAGTACTTC
TRBD1	many	TRBV7-9	TRBJ1-2	CASSLGTGGNYGYTF	TGTGCCAGCAGTTTGGGAACAGGGGGCAACTATGGCTACACCTTC
-	-	TRBV15	TRBJ2-1	CATSRDRSYNEQFF	TGTGCCACCAGCAGGGACAGATCCTACAATGAGCAGTTCTTC
-	-	TRBV3-1	TRBJ1-5	CASSHLGEQPQHF	TGTGCCAGCAGCCATTTGGGGGAACAGCCCCAGCATTTT
-	-	TRBV10-3	TRBJ1-6	CAISESSLRQGFSSYNSPLHF	TGTGCCATCAGTGAGTCGTCCTTGAGACAAGGTTTTAGCTCCTATAATTCACCCCTCCACTTT
TRBD1	-	TRBV28	TRBJ1-2	CASTQGSVQGAYGYTF	TGTGCCAGCACCCAAGGATCAGTACAGGGGGCATATGGCTACACCTTC
TRBD2	-	TRBV4-3	TRBJ2-6	CASSQEFTSGNSGANVLTF	TGCGCCAGCAGCCAAGAATTCACTAGCGGTAACTCTGGGGCCAACGTCCTGACTTTC
-	-	TRBV7-9	TRBJ2-1	CASSFASFNEQFF	TGTGCCAGCAGCTTTGCTAGCTTCAATGAGCAGTTCTTC
TRBD1	-	TRBV4-3	TRBJ2-5	CASSQDPTGKGETQYF	TGCGCCAGCAGCCAAGATCCGACAGGGAAAGGGGAGACCCAGTACTTC
-	-	TRBV12-5	TRBJ2-2	CASGSSLGPAGELFF	TGTGCTAGTGGCAGTAGCCTGGGGCCAGCCGGGGAGCTGTTTTTT